These 22 T cell receptor beta chains share one sample of origin, sequenced in a study of cytomegalovirus exposure and HLA in healthy donors. PCR amplification relied on 60 Vbeta primers (plus 13 Jbeta primers). Sequencing was performed with immunoSEQ multiplex PCR; in TCRdb, only in-frame clones are kept and a portion is missing. Its listing shows approximately 27,000 clones. Input material: PBMCs. The receptors derive from a man aged 30 to 39 in good health and CMV-seronegative.

The chain recombines TRBV5-8 with TRBJ1-4; possibly TRBD1 for D (6 bases). The length of the CDR3 is 14 residues. CDR1 and CDR2 (germline): SGHTS, YDEGEE. The V end was cut by 4 bases, the J end by 5 bases, with 12 bases between. The CDR3 region is CASSRGGFNEKLFF. As DNA, the CDR3 is TGTGCCAGCAGCAGAGGGGGATTCAATGAAAAACTGTTTTTT.

V usage is TRBV2 and J usage is TRBJ2-7, with 7 bases identical to TRBD2. Germline lookup yields CDR1 SNHLY and CDR2 FYNNEI. The V gene end was trimmed by 4 bases and the J gene end by 1 base; junction bases not matched to a gene: 4. The CDR3 loop spans 14 amino acids. CDR3 sequence: CASSGQGLSYEQYF. CDR3 bases: TGTGCCAGCAGTGGCCAGGGACTATCCTACGAGCAGTACTTC.

Here the CDR3 DNA reads TGTGCCAGCAGCTTGTTCGCCTACAATGAGCAGTTCTTC. Protein sequence: CASSLFAYNEQFF. The chain is built from TRBV5-6 and TRBJ2-1; D is undetermined. V lost 1 base to trimming and J lost 2 bases, with 4 bases between them. CDR3 length: 13 amino acids. Per the germline V gene, CDR1 is SGHDT and CDR2 is YYEEEE.

The chain employs TRBV28 and TRBJ2-5; TRBD2 matches at 10 bases. In germline, CDR1 is MDHEN, CDR2 SYDVKM. This CDR3 comprises 14 residues. V lost 2 bases, J lost 5 bases, and 2 bases stayed unmatched. As DNA, the CDR3 is TGTGCCAGCAGTTTAATAGCGGGAGGCGAGACCCAGTACTTC. Residues: CASSLIAGGETQYF.

V and J are TRBV7-6 and TRBJ2-5; D gene ambiguous. Germline-derived CDR1 and CDR2 are SGHVS and FNYEAQ. The V and J ends lost 2 bases and 4 bases respectively, with 14 bases between them. The CDR3 is 15 residues long. CDR3 in amino acids: CASSLSTVARETQYF. The CDR3 DNA reads as TGTGCCAGCAGCTTAAGTACAGTCGCCAGAGAGACCCAGTACTTC. Variable domain in full (rest from reference TRBV7-6 and TRBJ2-5): GAGVSQSPRYKVTKRGQDVALRCDPISGHVSLYWYRQALGQGPEFLTYFNYEAQQDKSGLPNDRFSAERPEGSISTLTIQRTEQRDSAMYRCASSLSTVARETQYFGPGTRLLVL.

The J gene is TRBJ2-5, the V gene TRBV4-3; 10 bases align to TRBD1. This CDR3 contains 15 residues. J lost 5 bases, V lost 2 bases, and 5 bases had no gene match. Germline lookup yields CDR1 LGHNA and CDR2 YSLEER. The CDR3 nucleotides read TGCGCCAGCAGCCAACAGACAGGGGGCAGGGAGACCCAGTACTTC. Residues: CASSQQTGGRETQYF.

Here the CDR3 reads CASSLEGSVSEQYF. The CDR3 DNA follows: TGTGCCAGCAGCTTAGAAGGTAGCGTATCCGAGCAGTACTTC. The rearrangement uses TRBV7-8 and TRBJ2-7, with D possibly TRBD2 on 5 matching bases. V was clipped by 1 base and J by 6 bases, with 13 bases between them. Germline CDR1 is SGHVS and CDR2 is FQNEAQ. This CDR3 contains 14 residues.

This chain links TRBV4-2 with TRBJ2-7; 10 positions match TRBD2. This CDR3 is 16 amino acids long. Germline lookup yields CDR1 LGHNA and CDR2 YNFKEQ. The V and J ends lost 1 base and 7 bases, in that order; junction bases with no gene match: 10. CDR3 in amino acids: CASSQVLAGGPLEQYF. The CDR3 DNA is TGTGCCAGCAGCCAAGTTTTAGCGGGGGGCCCTTTGGAGCAGTACTTC.

The rearrangement joins TRBV7-2 to TRBJ2-4, with TRBD2 matching over 12 bases. The CDR3 runs to 15 residues. Germline CDR1 is SGHTA and CDR2 is FQGNSA. V dropped 3 bases and J dropped 9; count of bases not matched to a gene: 6. The CDR3 here is CASSLLAGGPSIQYF. CDR3 bases: TGTGCCAGCAGCTTGCTAGCGGGGGGGCCATCCATTCAGTACTTC. Combining the CDR3 with reference TRBV7-2 and TRBJ2-4 gives the whole variable domain GAGVSQSPSNKVTEKGKDVELRCDPISGHTALYWYRQSLGQGLEFLIYFQGNSAPDKSGLPSDRFSAERTGGSVSTLTIQRTQQEDSAVYLCASSLLAGGPSIQYFGAGTRLSVL.

This sequence joins TRBV2 and TRBJ2-2, with no clear D. Germline V gene data show CDR1 as SNHLY and CDR2 as FYNNEI. This CDR3 is built from 14 residues. V lost 8 bases, J lost 0 bases, and 10 bases lay in between. CDR3 nucleotides: TGTGCCAGCTTGGCGGAGCCGAACACCGGGGAGCTGTTTTTT. It encodes CASLAEPNTGELFF.

The chain joins TRBV10-1 to TRBJ2-7, with a tentative D call TRBD1 (5 bases). The V gene's germline CDR1 is WNHNN and CDR2 SYGVQD (reference sequence). The length of the CDR3 is 15 residues. V lost 8 bases, J lost 0 bases, and 17 bases lay in between. The CDR3: CASRQGEFRSYEQYF. The CDR3 DNA follows: TGCGCCAGCCGCCAAGGGGAATTCCGCTCCTACGAGCAGTACTTC.

This chain joins TRBV25-1 and TRBJ1-6, with D hard to call. The CDR3 extends over 15 amino acids. Germline CDR1 MGHDK, CDR2 SYGVNS. V shed 1 base and J shed 0 bases, with 4 bases lying between them. The CDR3 DNA sequence: TGTGCCAGCAGTGAATTCATCTCCTATAATTCACCCCTCCACTTT. Translation: CASSEFISYNSPLHF.

The chain recombines TRBV5-1 with TRBJ2-7; 7 nucleotides agree with TRBD2. Germline CDR1 reads SGHRS; CDR2 reads YFSETQ. The length of the CDR3 is 15 residues. V lost 1 base to trimming and J lost 2 bases; unmatched junction nucleotides: 6. The DNA for the CDR3 is TGCGCCAGCAGCTTGTCGGGGAGGGCGACCTACGAGCAGTACTTC. Translated, it gives CASSLSGRATYEQYF.

V gene TRBV18 combines with J gene TRBJ2-3; TRBD1 agrees at 9 bases. The CDR3 runs to 15 residues. Germline-derived CDR1 and CDR2 are KGHSH and LQKENI. J gave up 2 bases and V 7 bases, and 7 bases lay outside the gene matches. The CDR3 DNA reads TGTGCCAGCTTGAAGGGGGACAGGGACACAGATACGCAGTATTTT. This codes for CASLKGDRDTDTQYF.

This sequence joins TRBV11-2 and TRBJ2-7; perhaps TRBD2 as D (6 bases). The V end was cut by 1 base, the J end by 6 bases, with 10 bases between. CDR3 length: 13 residues. The V gene's germline CDR1 is SGHAT and CDR2 FQNNGV. The CDR3 DNA is TGTGCCAGCAGCTTAGCCCACGGGGGCGAGCAGTACTTC. This sequence encodes CASSLAHGGEQYF. Drawing the rest from reference TRBV11-2 and TRBJ2-7, the complete variable domain is EAGVAQSPRYKIIEKRQSVAFWCNPISGHATLYWYQQILGQGPKLLIQFQNNGVVDDSQLPKDRFSAERLKGVDSTLKIQPAKLEDSAVYLCASSLAHGGEQYFGPGTRLTVT.

This chain connects TRBV20-1 to TRBJ2-7; no clear D. V was shortened by 2 bases and J by 1 base, with 3 bases between the two germline ends. Germline V gene sequence: CDR1 DFQATT, CDR2 SNEGSKA (reference sequence). This CDR3 comprises 11 residues. The CDR3 nucleotides are TGCAGTGCTAGACAGTCCTACGAGCAGTACTTC. This gives the protein CSARQSYEQYF.

This chain connects TRBV7-2 to TRBJ2-5; 7 nucleotides agree with TRBD2. After removal of 2 bases from V and 5 bases from J, the junction contained 14 bases not matched to a gene. The CDR3 runs to 17 residues. Germline-derived CDR1 and CDR2 are SGHTA and FQGNSA. The CDR3 DNA is TGTGCCAGCAGCTTACCCCCGACTAGCACGAAAGGGGAGACCCAGTACTTC. This gives the protein CASSLPPTSTKGETQYF.

The rearrangement uses TRBV7-9 and TRBJ2-5; D call uncertain. The end of the DNA aligns better with TRBJ2-7, so the J call may be wrong. This CDR3 region has 14 residues. Germline-derived CDR1 and CDR2 are SEHNR and FQNEAQ (reference sequence). The CDR3 is CASSLLGLGYEQYF. The CDR3 DNA follows: TGTGCCAGCAGCTTACTCGGGTTAGGCTACGAGCAGTACTTC.

On this clone itself: The identical CDR3 is also encoded by other nucleotide sequences in the sample. V usage is TRBV12-5 and J usage is TRBJ2-3, with 9 bases fitting TRBD2. Trimming took 4 bases from V and 4 from J; bases not matched to a gene: 3. There are 14 residues in the CDR3. Germline CDR1 and CDR2: LGHNT and FRNRAP. CDR3 in amino acids: CASGSQRGADTQYF. CDR3 DNA sequence: TGTGCTAGTGGTTCACAGCGGGGGGCAGATACGCAGTATTTT.

The chain has TRBV19 and TRBJ1-1, with TRBD1 matching 10 bases. This CDR3 contains 14 residues. From germline, CDR1 is LNHDA and CDR2 SQIVND (reference sequence). J lost 3 bases, V lost 10 bases, and 8 bases had no gene match. In DNA, the CDR3 is TGTGCCACGACAGACAGGGGGCTTTACACTGAAGCTTTCTTT. Protein: CATTDRGLYTEAFF.

The chain uses TRBV5-1 and TRBJ1-1; D gene ambiguous. The CDR3 runs 13 residues. The V gene lost 0 bases and the J gene lost 4 bases, with 7 bases spanning the gap. Germline assignment: CDR1 SGHRS and CDR2 YFSETQ. The CDR3, as DNA: TGCGCCAGCAGCTTGGATGGCGGCACTGAAGCTTTCTTT. Protein: CASSLDGGTEAFF.

The V and J genes are TRBV5-1 and TRBJ2-3, with D uncertain. Germline values: CDR1 SGHRS, CDR2 YFSETQ. Trimming stripped 3 bases from V and 2 bases from J, with 10 bases between. CDR3 size: 14 residues. CDR3 amino acids: CASSSTGTTDTQYF. The CDR3 region has the DNA TGCGCCAGCAGCTCCACTGGTACCACAGATACGCAGTATTTT. The full variable domain, rest sourced from reference TRBV5-1 and TRBJ2-3, is KAGVTQTPRYLIKTRGQQVTLSCSPISGHRSVSWYQQTPGQGLQFLFEYFSETQRNKGNFPGRFSGRQFSNSRSEMNVSTLELGDSALYLCASSSTGTTDTQYFGPGTRLTVL.